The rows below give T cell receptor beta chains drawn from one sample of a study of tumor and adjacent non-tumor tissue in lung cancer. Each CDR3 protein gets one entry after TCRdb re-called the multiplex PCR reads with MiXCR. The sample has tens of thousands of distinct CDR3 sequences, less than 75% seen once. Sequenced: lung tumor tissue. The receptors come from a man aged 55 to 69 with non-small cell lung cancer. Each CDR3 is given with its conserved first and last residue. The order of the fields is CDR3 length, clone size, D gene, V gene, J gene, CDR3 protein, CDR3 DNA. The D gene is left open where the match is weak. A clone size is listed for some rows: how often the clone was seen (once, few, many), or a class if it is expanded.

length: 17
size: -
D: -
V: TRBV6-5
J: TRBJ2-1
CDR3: CASSYSAGPDSYDEQFF
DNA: TGTGCTAGCAGTTACTCCGCGGGACCTGACTCATACGATGAACAGTTCTTC

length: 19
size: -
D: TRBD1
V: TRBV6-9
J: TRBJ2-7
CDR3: CASRSRPAEPGQSPYDQYF
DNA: TGTGCCAGCAGATCGAGACCAGCCGAACCGGGACAGAGTCCCTACGATCAGTACTTC

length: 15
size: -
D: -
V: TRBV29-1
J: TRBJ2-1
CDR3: CSVEGTFLSYNGQFF
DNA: TGCAGTGTTGAAGGGACTTTCCTCTCATACAATGGGCAGTTCTTC

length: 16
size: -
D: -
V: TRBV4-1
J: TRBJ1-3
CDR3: CSSSQVRTVSGKTIYF
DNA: TGCTCCAGCAGCCAAGTGAGGACAGTCTCTGGAAAAACCATATATTTT

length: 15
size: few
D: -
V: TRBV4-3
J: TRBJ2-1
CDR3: CASSQGGNGGNDQLF
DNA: TGCGCCAGCAGCCAAGGAGGGAATGGGGGCAATGATCAGCTCTTC

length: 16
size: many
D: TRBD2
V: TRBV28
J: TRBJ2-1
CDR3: CASGLAGLSSYNEQFF
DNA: TGTGCCAGCGGACTAGCGGGGTTAAGCTCCTACAATGAGCAGTTCTTC

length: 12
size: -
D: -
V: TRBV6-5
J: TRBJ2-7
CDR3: CAILASSYEQYF
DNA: TGTGCCATCTTAGCGAGCTCCTACGAGCAGTATTTC

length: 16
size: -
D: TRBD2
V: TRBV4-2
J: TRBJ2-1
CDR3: CPNSQDEAGGYNEQFF
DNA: TGTCCCAACAGCCAAGATGAGGCGGGAGGGTACAATGAGCAGTTCTTC

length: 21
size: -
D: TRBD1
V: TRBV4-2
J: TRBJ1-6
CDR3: CASSHAPLVRGDPAYNSPLHF
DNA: TGTGCCAGCAGCCATGCCCCTCTGGTCAGGGGGGATCCTGCCTATAATTCACCCCTCCACTTT

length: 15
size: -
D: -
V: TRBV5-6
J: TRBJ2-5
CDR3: CASSYPSGPQEAQYF
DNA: TGTGCCAGCAGCTACCCAAGCGGACCACAAGAGGCCCAGTACTTC

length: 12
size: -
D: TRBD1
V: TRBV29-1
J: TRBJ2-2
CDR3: CSVKTGPTELFF
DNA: TGCAGCGTTAAGACAGGGCCCACGGAGCTGTTTTTT

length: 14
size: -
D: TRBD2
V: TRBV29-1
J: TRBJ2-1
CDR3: CSVRSPSGYNEQFF
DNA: TGTAGCGTAAGAAGTCCTAGCGGTTACAATGAGCAGTTCTTC

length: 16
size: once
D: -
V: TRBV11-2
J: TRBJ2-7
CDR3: CVSSLVLGHGSYEQYF
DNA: TGTGTCAGCAGCTTAGTCCTCGGACACGGGAGCTACGAGCAGTATTTC

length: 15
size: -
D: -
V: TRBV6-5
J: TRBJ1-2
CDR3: CANSATTLDHYGYTF
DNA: TGTGCCAACAGTGCCACTACACTAGACCACTATGGCTACACCTTC